These 32 T cell receptor beta chains share one sample of origin, sequenced in a study of beta chain features in type 1 diabetes. The study reverse transcribed the entire isolated RNA, so it sequenced expressed TCRB transcripts. This table comes from immunoSEQ multiplex PCR, and its TCRdb copy is limited to in-frame clones, with some not included. The data contain 350,000 to 450,000 clones, approximately 15% of them singletons. The sample comprised naive CD4+ T cells from blood. The receptors were sampled from a man aged 25-40 years in good health.

A few counts support this clone. The rearrangement uses TRBV11-2 and TRBJ2-4; D not certain. The CDR3 is 15 residues long. Deletions cut 3 bases from V and 0 bases from J, with 9 bases between. Germline V CDR1 and CDR2: SGHAT, FQNNGV. The CDR3 is CASSFGNLAKNIQYF. DNA of the CDR3: TGTGCCAGCAGCTTCGGTAACCTAGCCAAAAACATTCAGTACTTC.

The chain uses TRBV18 and TRBJ2-3, with TRBD1 matching 9 bases. V was pared by 8 bases and J by 1 base, with 4 bases of the junction left unmatched. Germline loops: CDR1 KGHSH, CDR2 LQKENI. CDR3 length: 14 amino acids. This CDR3 reads CASRTGGGTDTQYF. The CDR3 DNA reads as TGTGCCAGCCGCACAGGGGGCGGCACAGATACGCAGTATTTT. Together with reference TRBV18 and TRBJ2-3, the CDR3 gives the full variable domain: NAGVMQNPRHLVRRRGQEARLRCSPMKGHSHVYWYRQLPEEGLKFMVYLQKENIIDESGMPKERFSAEFPKEGPSILRIQQVVRGDSAAYFCASRTGGGTDTQYFGPGTRLTVL.

V is TRBV7-9 and J is TRBJ2-3; D not certain. Germline values: CDR1 SEHNR, CDR2 FQNEAQ (reference sequence). This CDR3 contains 17 residues. V was pared by 3 bases and J by 3 bases, with 19 bases between. DNA of the CDR3: TGTGCCAGCAGCTTTAGGGCCCACGGCCCTGAAACAGATACGCAGTATTTT. It encodes CASSFRAHGPETDTQYF.

This clone was observed a few times. DNA for the CDR3: TGTGCCAGCAGCTCGACCTACGAGCAGTACGTC. Amino acids: CASSSTYEQYV. This rearrangement joins TRBV5-6 to TRBJ2-7; D is unclear. The CDR3 covers 11 residues. The germline gives CDR1 SGHDT, CDR2 YYEEEE. V was cut by 3 bases and J by 2 bases, with 3 bases left in between.

The chain is built from TRBV18 and TRBJ2-5; 11 bases are a match to TRBD2. The germline gives CDR1 KGHSH, CDR2 LQKENI. The junction had 4 bases not matched to a gene; V was cut back by 2 bases and J by 2 bases. The CDR3 is 16 residues long. DNA for the CDR3: TGTGCCAGCTCACCAATTGGGACTAGCGGACAAGAGACCCAGTACTTC. Protein sequence: CASSPIGTSGQETQYF.

This clone was picked up a small number of times. The CDR3 here is CASRLVISASSYEQYV. The CDR3 coding sequence is TGTGCAAGTCGCTTAGTGATTAGCGCGAGCTCCTACGAGCAGTACGTC. The chain uses TRBV12-2 and TRBJ2-7; the D call of TRBD2 is as the table states it, not checked on the DNA. TRBV12-2 represents a pseudogene. CDR3 length: 16 amino acids.

On this clone itself: Other nucleotide sequences in the sample specify the same CDR3. The chain is built from TRBV29-1 and TRBJ1-3; 7 positions agree with TRBD1. This CDR3 region has 11 residues. V lost 6 bases to trimming and J lost 4 bases; unmatched junction nucleotides: 0. CDR1 is SQVTM, CDR2 ANQGSEA, per germline. DNA of the CDR3: TGCAGCGTGACAGGGGGAAACACCATATATTTT. Residues: CSVTGGNTIYF.

This clone was seen a handful of times. The chain couples TRBV7-9 to TRBJ2-6; D gene unclear. The germline gives CDR1 SEHNR, CDR2 FQNEAQ (reference sequence). The V gene lost 1 base and the J gene lost 2 bases, with 6 bases spanning the gap. The CDR3 has 15 amino acids. The CDR3 DNA reads as TGTGCCAGCAGCTTAGGGACGACTGGGGCCAACGTCCTGACTTTC. It codes for CASSLGTTGANVLTF.

This chain uses TRBV6-5 with TRBJ2-7, with 8 nucleotides matching TRBD1. Germline CDR1 and CDR2: MNHEY and SVGAGI. This CDR3 is 14 amino acids long. Germline trimming cut 2 bases from V and 6 bases from J; bases unmatched to any gene: 6. The CDR3 sequence is CASSYRDRTSEQYV. CDR3 bases: TGTGCCAGCAGTTACCGGGACAGGACAAGCGAGCAGTACGTC.

This chain joins TRBV5-1 and TRBJ1-2; D gene unclear. CDR3 length equals 14 residues. Germline CDR1 reads SGHRS; CDR2 reads YFSETQ. The V gene lost 4 bases and the J gene lost 11 bases, with 21 bases spanning the gap. For the CDR3, the DNA is TGCGCCAGCAGCCCTGCCACCCAAGTTCTGCGGTACACCTTC. It specifies CASSPATQVLRYTF.

The rearrangement uses TRBV7-9 and TRBJ2-3; D is ambiguous. Germline V lookup: CDR1 SEHNR, CDR2 FQNEAQ (reference sequence). CDR3 length: 13 amino acids. V lost 7 bases and J lost 6, with 14 bases in between. Written as DNA, the CDR3 is TGTGCCAGCACGTTACTCGCCCCGGATACGCAGTATTTT. Translated, it gives CASTLLAPDTQYF.

This clone appeared a few times. The rearrangement uses TRBV5-8 and TRBJ2-5, with 9 positions matching TRBD1. Germline lookup yields CDR1 SGHTS and CDR2 YDEGEE. This CDR3 comprises 16 residues. J was trimmed by 1 base and V by 0 bases; bases with no gene match: 4. Here the CDR3 reads CASSLGTGVLQETQYF. The CDR3 DNA is TGTGCCAGCAGCTTGGGGACAGGGGTCCTCCAAGAGACCCAGTACTTC.

A few counts support this clone. The CDR3 protein is CASSQDRASGNTIYF. The CDR3 DNA follows: TGCGCCAGCAGCCAGGACAGGGCCTCTGGAAACACCATATATTTT. The V gene is TRBV4-3, the J gene TRBJ1-3; TRBD1 agrees at 8 bases. Germline-derived CDR1 and CDR2 are LGHNA and YSLEER. This CDR3 is built from 15 residues. The V segment lost 3 bases and the J segment 0 bases; nucleotides outside the gene matches: 1.

This clone was observed a few times. The chain has TRBV25-1 and TRBJ1-4, with a tentative D call TRBD1 (5 bases). CDR1 MGHDK and CDR2 SYGVNS come from the germline V gene. This CDR3 has 14 amino acids. The V end was cut by 3 bases, the J end by 8 bases, with 13 bases between. CDR3 sequence: CASSEMGPGEKLFF. CDR3 bases: TGTGCCAGCAGTGAGATGGGGCCGGGGGAAAAACTGTTTTTT.

V gene TRBV2 combines with J gene TRBJ1-4; no firm D call. Between the trimmed V and J ends, which lost 2 bases and 12 bases, there was a span of 7 bases. CDR1 SNHLY and CDR2 FYNNEI come from the germline V gene. This CDR3 has 11 amino acids. CDR3 in amino acids: CASSERSELFF. The CDR3 region has the DNA TGTGCCAGCAGTGAAAGGAGTGAACTGTTTTTT.

This clone occurred a few times. The chain is built from TRBV7-2 and TRBJ2-1, with D possibly TRBD2 on 5 matching bases. Germline CDR1 SGHTA, CDR2 FQGNSA. V was pared by 1 base and J by 15 bases, with 13 bases between. There are 12 residues in the CDR3. The CDR3 reads CASSLGRESPFF. The CDR3 coding sequence is TGTGCCAGCAGCTTAGGCCGGGAAAGTCCGTTCTTC. Variable domain in full (rest from reference TRBV7-2 and TRBJ2-1): GAGVSQSPSNKVTEKGKDVELRCDPISGHTALYWYRQSLGQGLEFLIYFQGNSAPDKSGLPSDRFSAERTGGSVSTLTIQRTQQEDSAVYLCASSLGRESPFFGPGTRLTVL.

This clone turned up a few times. The chain is built from TRBV5-6 and TRBJ1-5, with D perhaps TRBD1 (5 bases). This CDR3 region has 14 residues. V was shortened by 0 bases and J by 5 bases, with 9 bases between the two germline ends. CDR1 and CDR2 (germline): SGHDT, YYEEEE. CDR3 protein: CASSLVGGDQPQHF. The DNA for the CDR3 is TGTGCCAGCAGCTTGGTCGGGGGAGATCAGCCCCAGCATTTT.

The rearrangement joins TRBV6-1 to TRBJ2-2; tentative D call: TRBD2 (6 bases). CDR3 length equals 13 residues. Germline CDR1 is MNHNS and CDR2 is SASEGT. V was cut by 7 bases and J by 4 bases, with 10 bases left in between. CDR3 in DNA: TGTGCCAGCATAAGCGGGTCCACCGGGGAGCTGTTTTTT. Protein product: CASISGSTGELFF.

This clone was recorded a few times. The CDR3 bases are TGTGCCAGCGCCCGCCACGGGGGTACTTACGAGCAGTACTTC. Encoded protein: CASARHGGTYEQYF. The rearrangement joins TRBV7-9 to TRBJ2-7, with a tentative D call TRBD2 (6 bases). The length of the CDR3 is 14 residues. The V gene lost 8 bases and the J gene lost 4 bases, with 18 bases spanning the gap. The V gene's germline CDR1 is SEHNR and CDR2 FQNEAQ (reference sequence).

The V gene is TRBV9, the J gene TRBJ2-7, with D possibly matching TRBD2 (6 bases). CDR1 and CDR2 (germline): SGDLS, YYNGEE. V shed 4 bases and J shed 0 bases, with 14 bases lying between them. The CDR3 runs to 15 residues. For the CDR3, the DNA is TGTGCCAGCAGCTTCCGGGACTTAAGCTCCTACGAGCAGTACGTC. The encoded protein is CASSFRDLSSYEQYV.

This clone was seen more than once but under ten times. The genes are TRBV7-9 and TRBJ1-2; no reliable D call. This CDR3 comprises 12 residues. V shed 5 bases and J shed 5 bases, with 9 bases lying between them. Germline V gives CDR1 SEHNR, CDR2 FQNEAQ (reference sequence). The CDR3: CASSMVSYGYTF. The CDR3 nucleotides read TGTGCCAGCAGCATGGTATCTTATGGCTACACCTTC.

This clone has only a few counts. The V and J genes are TRBV9 and TRBJ2-6; 8 nucleotides match TRBD1. Germline CDR1 and CDR2: SGDLS and YYNGEE. Trimming removed 2 bases from V and 0 bases from J; junction bases left unmatched: 7. The CDR3 covers 18 residues. The DNA for the CDR3 is TGTGCCAGCAGCGTTACGACAGGGGTACTCTCTGGGGCCAACGTCCTGACTTTC. It yields the protein CASSVTTGVLSGANVLTF.

The chain employs TRBV6-5 and TRBJ2-1, with D maybe TRBD2 (6 bases). CDR1 and CDR2 (germline): MNHEY, SVGAGI. V lost 2 bases and J 10 bases, leaving 21 bases between the germline ends. This CDR3 is 16 amino acids long. CDR3 region: CASSYGGTATLREQFF. The CDR3 DNA sequence: TGTGCCAGCAGTTACGGGGGGACCGCCACTTTACGCGAGCAGTTCTTC.

This clone was recorded a few times. J is TRBJ2-7 and V is TRBV6-1, with 7 bases lining up with TRBD2. Trimming cost V 5 bases and J 2 bases; bases outside gene matches: 6. Germline V gene sequence: CDR1 MNHNS, CDR2 SASEGT. The CDR3 consists of 14 residues. The CDR3 DNA is TGTGCCAGCAGTTCCCAGCGGGGACCCTACGAGCAGTACGTC. It codes for CASSSQRGPYEQYV.

In this sample, this clone turned up a few times. The rearrangement uses TRBV19 and TRBJ2-5; D possibly corresponds to TRBD1 (5 bases). Germline V CDR1 and CDR2: LNHDA, SQIVND (reference sequence). V lost 3 bases, J lost 5 bases, and 10 bases lay in between. This CDR3 comprises 13 residues. For the CDR3, the DNA is TGTGCCAGTAGTATCAGGGTCCGGGAGACCCAGTACTTC. Its translation: CASSIRVRETQYF.

This clone was seen a few times. V and J are TRBV2 and TRBJ2-3; 8 bases match TRBD1. The length of the CDR3 is 15 residues. V dropped 6 bases and J dropped 1; count of bases not matched to a gene: 6. CDR1 and CDR2 from the germline V gene are SNHLY and FYNNEI. CDR3 loop: CASRGQGWGTDTQYF. The CDR3 region has the DNA TGTGCCAGCAGAGGACAGGGTTGGGGCACAGATACGCAGTATTTT.

The V and J genes are TRBV9 and TRBJ1-1, with TRBD1 matching over 7 bases. CDR1 and CDR2 from the germline V gene are SGDLS and YYNGEE. V lost 3 bases, J lost 4 bases, and 9 bases stayed unmatched. This CDR3 contains 15 residues. DNA of the CDR3: TGTGCCAGCAGCGAGGGGACAGCGAGGGTCACTGAAGCTTTCTTT. Its translation: CASSEGTARVTEAFF.

There are a few counts of this clone. The chain recombines TRBV9 with TRBJ1-6; the match to TRBD1 covers 10 bases. The ends lost 3 bases at V and 10 bases at J; junction bases unmatched: 4. The CDR3 is 14 amino acids. CDR1 SGDLS and CDR2 YYNGEE come from the germline V gene. The CDR3 reads CASSAGTGASPLHF. CDR3 DNA: TGTGCCAGCAGCGCCGGGACAGGGGCCTCACCCCTCCACTTT.

The chain carries TRBV29-1 and TRBJ2-7, with D possibly TRBD1 on 6 matching bases. There are 13 residues in the CDR3. Trimming left V 7 bases short and J 2 bases short, with 15 bases between. Germline values: CDR1 SQVTM, CDR2 ANQGSEA. The CDR3 spells CSASIGQPYEQYF. Written as DNA, the CDR3 is TGCAGCGCCTCAATAGGACAGCCCTACGAGCAGTACTTC.

The V call is TRBV5-1, the J call TRBJ2-5; 9 positions match TRBD2. With V trimmed by 3 bases and J by 5 bases, 8 bases remained unmatched. Germline lookup yields CDR1 SGHRS and CDR2 YFSETQ. The CDR3 is 15 residues long. CDR3 region: CASSSTVAGAETQYF. CDR3 bases: TGCGCCAGCAGCTCTACAGTAGCGGGAGCGGAGACCCAGTACTTC.

The V gene is TRBV30, the J gene TRBJ2-1; 8 bases are shared with TRBD1. V lost 3 bases and J lost 9; bases outside the gene matches: 13. CDR1 is GTSNPN, CDR2 SVGIG, per germline (reference sequence). The CDR3 is 15 residues long. The CDR3 region is CAWRELDRVNGEQFF. The CDR3 DNA reads TGTGCCTGGAGGGAGCTGGACAGGGTAAATGGTGAGCAGTTCTTC.

The genes are TRBV7-2 and TRBJ2-7; tentative D call: TRBD1 (5 bases). The CDR3 loop spans 13 amino acids. The germline gives CDR1 SGHTA, CDR2 FQGNSA. Trimming took off 2 bases at V and 4 bases at J, with 9 bases between the two ends. The CDR3 here is CASSLRQGYEQYF. The DNA for the CDR3 is TGTGCCAGCAGCTTACGTCAGGGATACGAGCAGTACTTC.